This T cell receptor beta chain was sequenced for a study of post-analysis software for immune sequencing data. Study at large: Included courses were relapsing-remitting and secondary progressive multiple sclerosis; progressive-relapsing multiple sclerosis was also included. The study's findings and limits: Four or five TRBV segments (TRBV5-6, TRBV5-1 and TRBV20-1 among them) occurred more frequently in patients than in controls. Comparison with controls showed significantly lower normalized Chao1 diversity in multiple sclerosis patients. Under F measure analysis, samples from one preparation batch co-clustered strongly.

Tagging with unique molecular identifiers was a feature of the TCR beta cDNA libraries. With roughly 0.9 to 10 million T cells as the source, some 510,000 cDNA molecules resulted. TCRdb independently ran MiXCR on the PCR reads; one entry per CDR3 protein. The data hold about half a million distinct CDR3 sequences, with 40% to 55% observed a single time. The V gene end was trimmed by 5 bases and the J gene end by 8 bases; junction bases not matched to a gene: 8. Per the germline V gene, CDR1 is SGHAT and CDR2 is FQNNGV. The CDR3 has 14 amino acids. Turning to this clonotype: Antigen unknown.

The sequence was collected from a girl between 10 and 17 years old with multiple sclerosis. The rearrangement uses TRBV11-2 and TRBJ2-1; 8 bases match TRBD1. Material: blood. The CDR3 reads CASSLTGDNDEQFF. The CDR3 nucleotides are TGTGCCAGCAGCCTGACAGGGGATAACGATGAGCAGTTCTTC.